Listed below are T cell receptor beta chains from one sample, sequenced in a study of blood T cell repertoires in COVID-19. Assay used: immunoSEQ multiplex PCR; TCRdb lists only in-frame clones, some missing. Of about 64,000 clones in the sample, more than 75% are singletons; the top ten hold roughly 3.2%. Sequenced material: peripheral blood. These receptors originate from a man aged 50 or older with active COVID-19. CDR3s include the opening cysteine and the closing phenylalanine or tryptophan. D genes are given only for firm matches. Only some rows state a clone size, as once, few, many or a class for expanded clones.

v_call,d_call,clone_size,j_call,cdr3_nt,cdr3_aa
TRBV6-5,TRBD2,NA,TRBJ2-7,TGTGCCAGCAGTTGGACTAGCTCGGCAACGTCCGAGCAGTACTTC,CASSWTSSATSEQYF
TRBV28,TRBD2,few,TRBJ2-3,TGTGCCAGCACCCCAGGGCGTCGGGAGGGAAGGACGCAGTATTTT,CASTPGRREGRTQYF
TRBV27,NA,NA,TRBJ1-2,TGTGCCAGCAGTTCTGCTTGGTCCGGTAACTATGGCTACACCTTC,CASSSAWSGNYGYTF
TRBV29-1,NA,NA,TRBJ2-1,TGCAGCGTTGGGGACCGGGGGGAGCAGTTCTTC,CSVGDRGEQFF
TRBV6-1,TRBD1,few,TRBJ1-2,TGTGCCAGCAGTGATTGGACAGGGTTACGCTACACCTTC,CASSDWTGLRYTF
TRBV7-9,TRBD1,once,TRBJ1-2,TGTGCCAGCAGCTTAGTCCGGGACAGATCCTATGGCTACACCTTC,CASSLVRDRSYGYTF
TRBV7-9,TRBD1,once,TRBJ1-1,TGTGCCAGCAGCTTACCGACAGGGAAGGAGGACACTGAAGCTTTCTTT,CASSLPTGKEDTEAFF
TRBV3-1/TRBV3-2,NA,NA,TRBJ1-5,TGTGCCAGCTCCCGGGGGACGGAGAATCAGCCCCAGCATTTT,CASSRGTENQPQHF
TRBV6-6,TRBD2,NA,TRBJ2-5,TGTGCCAGCAGCCTTACTAGCGGCCAAGAGACCCAGTACTTC,CASSLTSGQETQYF
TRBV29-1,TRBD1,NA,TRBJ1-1,TGCAGCGTTACTATCGCCCCGGACAGGGGTGCTGAAGCTTTCTTT,CSVTIAPDRGAEAFF
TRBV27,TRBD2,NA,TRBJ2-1,TGTGCCAGCAGTCCTACTAGCGGGAGTATTACTAGGAATGAGCAGTTCTTC,CASSPTSGSITRNEQFF
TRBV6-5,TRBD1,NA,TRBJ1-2,TGTGCCAGCAGTCGCGGGACAGGGAATGGCTACACCTTC,CASSRGTGNGYTF
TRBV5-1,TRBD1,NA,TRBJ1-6,TGCGCCAGCAGCTTCGCCGGACAGGGGACGGAGTCACCCCTCCACTTT,CASSFAGQGTESPLHF
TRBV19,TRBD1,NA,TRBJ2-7,TGTGCCAGTAGTATGACAGGGCCCTACGAGCAGTACTTC,CASSMTGPYEQYF
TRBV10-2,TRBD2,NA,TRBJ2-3,TGCGCCAGCAGTCTGGGACTAGCGGGGGGCACAGATACGCAGTATTTT,CASSLGLAGGTDTQYF
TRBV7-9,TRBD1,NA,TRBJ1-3,TGTGCCAGCAGCACCTCCTGGAGGGGGCATAGAAACACCATATATTTT,CASSTSWRGHRNTIYF
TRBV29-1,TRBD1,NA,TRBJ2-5,TGCAGCCTCACGAGGTGGGGACAGGGGTCGGCGGGAGAGACCCAGTACTTC,CSLTRWGQGSAGETQYF
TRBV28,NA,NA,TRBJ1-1,TGTGCCAGCAGTTTTGGACGGGGGAGAGTGGCTTTCTTT,CASSFGRGRVAFF
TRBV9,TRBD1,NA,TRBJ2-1,TGTGCCAGCAGCGCAAGGACAGGGGGTGGGAGTGAGCAGTTCTTC,CASSARTGGGSEQFF
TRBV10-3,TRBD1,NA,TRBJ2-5,TGTGCCATCAGTGGTAACAGGGGAAAGGAGACCCAGTACTTC,CAISGNRGKETQYF
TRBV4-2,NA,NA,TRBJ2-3,TGTGCCAGCAGCCAAGATGTGGGAGGCCCGCGGATCTCGAGCACAGATACGCAGTATTTT,CASSQDVGGPRISSTDTQYF
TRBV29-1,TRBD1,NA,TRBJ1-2,TGCAGCGTTGATCGGACAGGGGGGGGTGGCTACACCTTC,CSVDRTGGGGYTF